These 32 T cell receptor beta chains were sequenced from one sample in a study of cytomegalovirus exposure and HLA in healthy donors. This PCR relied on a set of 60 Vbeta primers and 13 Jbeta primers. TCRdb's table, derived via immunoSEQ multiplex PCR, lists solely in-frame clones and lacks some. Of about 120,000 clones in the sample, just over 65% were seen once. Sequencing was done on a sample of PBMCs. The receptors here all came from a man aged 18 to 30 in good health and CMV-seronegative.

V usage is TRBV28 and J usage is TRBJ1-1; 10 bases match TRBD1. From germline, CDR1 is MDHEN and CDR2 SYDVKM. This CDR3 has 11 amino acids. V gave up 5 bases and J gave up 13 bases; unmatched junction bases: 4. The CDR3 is CASSEDRGLFF. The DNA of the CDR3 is TGTGCCAGCAGTGAAGACAGGGGGCTTTTCTTT.

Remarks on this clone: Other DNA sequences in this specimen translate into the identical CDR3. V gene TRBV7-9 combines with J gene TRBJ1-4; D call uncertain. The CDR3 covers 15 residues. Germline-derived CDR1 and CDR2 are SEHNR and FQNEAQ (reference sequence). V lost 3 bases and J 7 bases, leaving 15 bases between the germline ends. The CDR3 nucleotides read TGTGCCAGCAGCTTTAGCAGCAGGCGGGGTGAAAAACTGTTTTTT. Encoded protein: CASSFSSRRGEKLFF.

CDR3 DNA sequence: TGCGCCAGCAGCGACGGGGGTGAACATGGCTACACCTTC. Translated: CASSDGGEHGYTF. The genes are TRBV10-1 and TRBJ1-2; D might be TRBD1 (5 bases). CDR3 length equals 13 residues. Between the trimmed V and J ends, which lost 6 bases and 6 bases, there was a span of 14 bases. The V gene's germline CDR1 is WNHNN and CDR2 SYGVQD (reference sequence).

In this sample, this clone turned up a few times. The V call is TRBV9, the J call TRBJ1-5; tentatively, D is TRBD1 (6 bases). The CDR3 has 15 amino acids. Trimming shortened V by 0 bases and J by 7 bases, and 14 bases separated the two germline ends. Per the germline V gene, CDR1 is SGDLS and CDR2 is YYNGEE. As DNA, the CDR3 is TGTGCCAGCAGCGTAGCCCCCAGACAGGCCCAGCCCCAGCATTTT. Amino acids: CASSVAPRQAQPQHF.

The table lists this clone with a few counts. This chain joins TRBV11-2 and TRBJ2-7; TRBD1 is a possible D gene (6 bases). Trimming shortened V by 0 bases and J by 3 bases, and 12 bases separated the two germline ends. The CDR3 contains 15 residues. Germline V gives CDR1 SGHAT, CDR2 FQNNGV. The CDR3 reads CASSLEVGRGYEQYF. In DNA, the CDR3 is TGTGCCAGCAGCTTAGAGGTCGGCAGGGGCTACGAGCAGTACTTC.

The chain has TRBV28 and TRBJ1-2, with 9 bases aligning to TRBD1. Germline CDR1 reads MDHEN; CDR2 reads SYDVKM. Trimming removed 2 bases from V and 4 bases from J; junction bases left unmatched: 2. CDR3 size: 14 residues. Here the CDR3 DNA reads TGTGCCAGCAGTTTAGGACAGGGGTTCTATGGCTACACCTTC. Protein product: CASSLGQGFYGYTF.

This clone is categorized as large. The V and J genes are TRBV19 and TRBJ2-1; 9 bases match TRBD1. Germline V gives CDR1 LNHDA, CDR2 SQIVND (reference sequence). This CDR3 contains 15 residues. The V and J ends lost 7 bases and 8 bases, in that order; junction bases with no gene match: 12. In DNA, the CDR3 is TGTGCCAGTACCCCTGAGGACAGGGGTTCCGATGAGCAGTTCTTC. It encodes CASTPEDRGSDEQFF.

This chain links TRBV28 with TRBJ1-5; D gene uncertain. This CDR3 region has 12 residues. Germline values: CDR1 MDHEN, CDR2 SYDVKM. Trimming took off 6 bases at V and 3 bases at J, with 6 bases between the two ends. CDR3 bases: TGTGCCAGCAGGAAAGCCAATCAGCCCCAGCATTTT. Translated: CASRKANQPQHF.

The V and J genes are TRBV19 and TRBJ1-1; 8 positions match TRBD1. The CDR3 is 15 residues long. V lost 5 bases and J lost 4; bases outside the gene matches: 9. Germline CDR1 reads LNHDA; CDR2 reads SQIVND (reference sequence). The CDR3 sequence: CASSATRGQVTEAFF. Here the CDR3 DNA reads TGTGCCAGTAGTGCTACCAGGGGGCAGGTCACTGAAGCTTTCTTT.

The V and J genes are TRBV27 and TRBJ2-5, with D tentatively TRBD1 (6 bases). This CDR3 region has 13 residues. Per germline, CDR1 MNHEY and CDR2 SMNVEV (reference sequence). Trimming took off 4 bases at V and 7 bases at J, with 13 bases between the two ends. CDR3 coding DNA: TGTGCCAGCAGTTCTCAGGGGTTAGGGACCCAGTACTTC. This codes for CASSSQGLGTQYF.

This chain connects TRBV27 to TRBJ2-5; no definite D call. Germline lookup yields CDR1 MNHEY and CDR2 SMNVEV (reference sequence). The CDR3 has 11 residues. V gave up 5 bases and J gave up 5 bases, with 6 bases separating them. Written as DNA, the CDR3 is TGTGCCAGCAGTCGAGGCGAGACCCAGTACTTC. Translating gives CASSRGETQYF.

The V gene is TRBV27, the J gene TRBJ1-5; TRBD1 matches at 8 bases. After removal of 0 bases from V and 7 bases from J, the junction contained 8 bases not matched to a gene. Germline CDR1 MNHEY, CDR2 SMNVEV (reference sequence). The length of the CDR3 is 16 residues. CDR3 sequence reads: CASSLSSRGPKQPQHF. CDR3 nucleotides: TGTGCCAGCAGTTTATCATCCAGGGGGCCCAAACAGCCCCAGCATTTT.

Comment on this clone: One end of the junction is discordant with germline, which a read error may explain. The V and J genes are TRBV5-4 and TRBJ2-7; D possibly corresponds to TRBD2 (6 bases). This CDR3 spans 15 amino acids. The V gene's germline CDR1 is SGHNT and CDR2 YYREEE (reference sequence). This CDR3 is CPSSLKREKGYEQYF. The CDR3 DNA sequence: TGTCCCAGCAGCTTAAAACGGGAGAAGGGCTACGAGCAGTACTTC.

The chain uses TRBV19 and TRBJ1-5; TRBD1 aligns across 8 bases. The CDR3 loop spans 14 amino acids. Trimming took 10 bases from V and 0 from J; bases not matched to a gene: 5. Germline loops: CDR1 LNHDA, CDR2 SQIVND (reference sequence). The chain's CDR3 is CAIWDRNSNQPQHF. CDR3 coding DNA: TGTGCCATTTGGGACAGGAATAGCAATCAGCCCCAGCATTTT.

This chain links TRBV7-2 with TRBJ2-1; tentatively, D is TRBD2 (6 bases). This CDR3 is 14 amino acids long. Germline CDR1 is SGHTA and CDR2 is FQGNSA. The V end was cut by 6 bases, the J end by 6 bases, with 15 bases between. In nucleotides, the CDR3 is TGTGCCAGCAGTCCTATGGGGACTTCCAATGAGCAGTTCTTC. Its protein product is CASSPMGTSNEQFF.

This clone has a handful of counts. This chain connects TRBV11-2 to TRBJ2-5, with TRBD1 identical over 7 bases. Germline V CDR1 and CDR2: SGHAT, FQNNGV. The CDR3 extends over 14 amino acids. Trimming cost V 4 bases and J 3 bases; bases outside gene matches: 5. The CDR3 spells CASSSVTGKETQYF. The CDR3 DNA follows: TGTGCCAGCAGCTCTGTGACAGGGAAAGAGACCCAGTACTTC.

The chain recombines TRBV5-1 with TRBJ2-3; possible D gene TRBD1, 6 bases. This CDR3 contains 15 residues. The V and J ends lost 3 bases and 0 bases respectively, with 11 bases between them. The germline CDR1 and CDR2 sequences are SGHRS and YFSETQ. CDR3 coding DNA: TGCGCCAGCAGCTCTGGACAGCAGAGCACAGATACGCAGTATTTT. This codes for CASSSGQQSTDTQYF. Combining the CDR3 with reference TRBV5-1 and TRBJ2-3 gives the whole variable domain KAGVTQTPRYLIKTRGQQVTLSCSPISGHRSVSWYQQTPGQGLQFLFEYFSETQRNKGNFPGRFSGRQFSNSRSEMNVSTLELGDSALYLCASSSGQQSTDTQYFGPGTRLTVL.

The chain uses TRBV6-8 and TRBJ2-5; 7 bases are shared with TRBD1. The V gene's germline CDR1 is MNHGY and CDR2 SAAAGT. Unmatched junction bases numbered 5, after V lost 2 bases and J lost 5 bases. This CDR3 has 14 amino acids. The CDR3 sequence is CASSYDQGDETQYF. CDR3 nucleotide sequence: TGTGCCAGCAGTTACGACCAGGGGGACGAGACCCAGTACTTC.

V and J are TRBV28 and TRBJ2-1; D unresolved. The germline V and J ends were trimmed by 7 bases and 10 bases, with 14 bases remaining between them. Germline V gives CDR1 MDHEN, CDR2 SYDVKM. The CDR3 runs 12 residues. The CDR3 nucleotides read TGTGCCAGCACCCCCCAGGCGTCAGAGCAGTTCTTC. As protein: CASTPQASEQFF.

The CDR3 spells CASSLTKNTEAFF. The CDR3 region has the DNA TGTGCCAGCAGTTTGACAAAAAACACTGAAGCTTTCTTT. The rearrangement uses TRBV6-5 and TRBJ1-1; D is unclear. The CDR3 consists of 13 residues. Germline CDR1 and CDR2: MNHEY and SVGAGI. V was shortened by 4 bases and J by 2 bases, with 8 bases between the two germline ends.

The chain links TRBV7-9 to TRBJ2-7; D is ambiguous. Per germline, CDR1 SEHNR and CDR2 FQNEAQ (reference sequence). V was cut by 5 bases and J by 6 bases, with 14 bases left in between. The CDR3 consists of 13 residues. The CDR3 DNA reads TGTGCCAGCAGCCTTTACAGTGGTCGCGAGCAGTACTTC. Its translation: CASSLYSGREQYF.

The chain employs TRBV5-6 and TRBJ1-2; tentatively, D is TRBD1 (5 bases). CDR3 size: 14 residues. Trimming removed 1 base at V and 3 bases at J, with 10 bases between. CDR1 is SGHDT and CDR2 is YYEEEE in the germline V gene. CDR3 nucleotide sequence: TGTGCCAGCAGCTTGCGGGGGGGGGACTATGGCTACACCTTC. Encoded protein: CASSLRGGDYGYTF.

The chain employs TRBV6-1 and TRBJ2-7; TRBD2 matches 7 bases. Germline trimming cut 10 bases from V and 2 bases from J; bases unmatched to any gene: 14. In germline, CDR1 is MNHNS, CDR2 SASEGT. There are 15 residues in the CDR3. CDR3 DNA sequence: TGTGCCACCATCTGGGGGGGGGTCCCCACCTACGAGCAGTACTTC. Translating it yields CATIWGGVPTYEQYF.

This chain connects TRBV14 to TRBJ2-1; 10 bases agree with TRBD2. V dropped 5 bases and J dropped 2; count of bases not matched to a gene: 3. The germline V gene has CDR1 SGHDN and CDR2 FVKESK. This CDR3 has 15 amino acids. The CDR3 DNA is TGTGCCAGCAGCGTCGGGACTAGCGCCTACAATGAGCAGTTCTTC. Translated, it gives CASSVGTSAYNEQFF.

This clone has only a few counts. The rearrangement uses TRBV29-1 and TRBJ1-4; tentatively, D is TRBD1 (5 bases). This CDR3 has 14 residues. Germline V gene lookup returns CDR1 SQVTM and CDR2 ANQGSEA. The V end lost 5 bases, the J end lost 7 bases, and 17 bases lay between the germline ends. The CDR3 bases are TGCAGCGTTCGGGAGGAACGGACAATTGAAAAACTGTTTTTT. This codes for CSVREERTIEKLFF.

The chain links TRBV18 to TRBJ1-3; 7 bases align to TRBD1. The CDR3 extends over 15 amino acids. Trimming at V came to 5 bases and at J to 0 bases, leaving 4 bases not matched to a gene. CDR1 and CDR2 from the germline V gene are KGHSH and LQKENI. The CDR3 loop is CASSDRERSGNTIYF. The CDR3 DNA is TGTGCCAGCTCAGACAGGGAACGCTCTGGAAACACCATATATTTT.

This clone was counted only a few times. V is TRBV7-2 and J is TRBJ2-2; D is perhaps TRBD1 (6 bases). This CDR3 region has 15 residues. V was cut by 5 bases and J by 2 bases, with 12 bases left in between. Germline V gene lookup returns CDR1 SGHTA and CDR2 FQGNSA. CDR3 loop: CASSGDRPNTGELFF. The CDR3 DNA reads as TGTGCCAGCAGCGGAGACAGGCCCAACACCGGGGAGCTGTTTTTT.

CDR3 region: CASSLGQGIEAFF. The CDR3 region has the DNA TGTGCCAGCAGCTTGGGACAGGGGATTGAAGCTTTCTTT. The rearrangement joins TRBV5-5 to TRBJ1-1; 8 bases fit TRBD1. Germline CDR1 and CDR2: SGHKS and YYEKEE (reference sequence). This CDR3 has 13 amino acids. V lost 0 bases and J lost 7; bases outside the gene matches: 2.

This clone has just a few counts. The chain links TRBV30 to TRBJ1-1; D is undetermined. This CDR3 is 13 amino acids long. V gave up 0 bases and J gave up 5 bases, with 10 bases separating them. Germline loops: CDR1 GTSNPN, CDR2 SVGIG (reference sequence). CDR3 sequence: CAWSVSGGTEAFF. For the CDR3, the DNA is TGTGCCTGGAGTGTATCGGGAGGGACTGAAGCTTTCTTT.

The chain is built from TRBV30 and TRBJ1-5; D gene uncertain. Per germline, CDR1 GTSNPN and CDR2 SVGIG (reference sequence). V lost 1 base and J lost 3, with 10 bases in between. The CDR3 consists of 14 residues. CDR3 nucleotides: TGTGCCTGGAGTGAAAAGCTGAACAATCAGCCCCAGCATTTT. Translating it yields CAWSEKLNNQPQHF.

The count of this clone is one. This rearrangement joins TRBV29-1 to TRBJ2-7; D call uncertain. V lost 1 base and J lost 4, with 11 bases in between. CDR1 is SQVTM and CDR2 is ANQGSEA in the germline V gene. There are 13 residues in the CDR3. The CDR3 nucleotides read TGCAGCGTTGAAGTCAGTCCCAAGTACGAGCAGTACTTC. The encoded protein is CSVEVSPKYEQYF.

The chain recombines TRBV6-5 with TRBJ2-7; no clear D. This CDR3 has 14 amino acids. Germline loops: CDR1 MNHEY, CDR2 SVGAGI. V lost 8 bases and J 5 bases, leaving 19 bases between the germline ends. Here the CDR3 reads CASRPTIPTNEQYF. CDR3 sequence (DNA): TGTGCCAGCCGTCCTACGATCCCCACTAACGAGCAGTACTTC.